This passage covers 5 T cell receptor beta chains from one sample sequenced in a study of CD8+ T cells in alopecia areata (dated 2018 in TCRdb). Libraries came from the immunoSEQ multiplex PCR assay. RNA was extracted from all samples and reverse transcribed into cDNA as template for TCR sequencing. Not all clones reach the TCRdb copy of this immuneACCESS table, which keeps in-frame sequences only. Checked studies attribute under half of the gap to unresolved V genes and leave the rest unexplained. This sample holds roughly 190,000 clones; about 65% were observed only once. The ten largest make up roughly 1.3% of the sample. The treatment or condition label, read with the paper, signifies: oral pan-JAK inhibitor, 5-10 mg twice daily. The specimen comprised CD4+ T cells sorted from blood, sampled at week 49, from a patient treated with tofacitinib. These receptors originate from a human donor with alopecia areata.

The chain employs TRBV10-3 and TRBJ1-5, with 7 nucleotides matching TRBD1. Germline loops: CDR1 ENHRY, CDR2 SYGVKD. The CDR3 runs to 14 residues. J gave up 4 bases and V 2 bases, and 2 bases lay outside the gene matches. The CDR3 nucleotides are TGTGCCATCAGTGAGACAGGGGCAAATCAGCCCCAGCATTTT. Its protein product is CAISETGANQPQHF.

The gene calls are TRBV30 and TRBJ1-6; D perhaps matches TRBD1 (6 bases). There are 13 residues in the CDR3. From germline, CDR1 is GTSNPN and CDR2 SVGIG (reference sequence). V lost 1 base, J lost 10 bases, and 11 bases lay in between. The CDR3 nucleotides are TGTGCCTGGAGTGAGGGGGGGATGTCACCCCTCCACTTT. It translates to CAWSEGGMSPLHF.

The chain employs TRBV5-1 and TRBJ2-7; a weak D match, TRBD2 (6 bases). This CDR3 spans 14 amino acids. CDR1 and CDR2 (germline): SGHRS, YFSETQ. V was clipped by 1 base and J by 2 bases, with 10 bases between them. The CDR3 bases are TGCGCCAGCAGCTTGCCGGGAGAGACCTACGAGCAGTACTTC. Protein: CASSLPGETYEQYF.

V gene TRBV5-1 combines with J gene TRBJ2-3; 7 nucleotides align to TRBD1. This CDR3 comprises 13 residues. J was trimmed by 3 bases and V by 3 bases; bases with no gene match: 1. CDR1 SGHRS and CDR2 YFSETQ come from the germline V gene. CDR3 sequence (DNA): TGCGCCAGCAGCTCACAGGGGACAGATACGCAGTATTTT. Residues: CASSSQGTDTQYF.

This chain connects TRBV7-2 to TRBJ2-1; TRBD1 aligns across 8 bases. The J segment lost 3 bases and the V segment lost 4 bases, leaving 5 bases of the junction unmatched. In germline, CDR1 is SGHTA, CDR2 FQGNSA. The CDR3 is made up of 15 amino acids. The CDR3 coding sequence is TGTGCCAGCAGCTCAGACAGGGGTGGCTACAATGAGCAGTTCTTC. Translated, it gives CASSSDRGGYNEQFF.